Listed below are T cell receptor beta chains from one sample, sequenced in a study of T cell repertoires in cytomegalovirus infection. Each CDR3 protein gets one entry after TCRdb re-called the reads with MiXCR. This table holds 650,000 to 850,000 distinct CDR3 sequences, roughly 28% found once. No antigen has been identified for these receptors. The sample consisted of cultured CD8+ T cells from PBMCs, taken from culture after CMV antigen stimulation. The receptors stem from a human donor in good health (CMV status not recorded). Some clones in this sample may be carry-over from other donors' samples. Both conserved end residues are part of each CDR3. The D gene is left open where the match is weak. Size is stated for part of the rows, as once, few or many counts, or as a class when the clone is expanded.

J: TRBJ2-5; V: TRBV11-2; size: many; D: NA; length: 13; CDR3: CASSLVQQETQYF; DNA: TGTGCCAGCAGCTTAGTTCAGCAAGAGACCCAGTACTTC
J: TRBJ2-5; V: TRBV7-2; size: many; D: TRBD2; length: 15; CDR3: CASSSRGGPQETQYF; DNA: TGTGCCAGCAGCTCGCGGGGAGGGCCCCAAGAGACCCAGTACTTC
J: TRBJ1-4; V: TRBV6-5; size: few; D: NA; length: 17; CDR3: CASRAPGQFSSNEKLFF; DNA: TGTGCCAGCAGAGCCCCGGGACAATTTTCGTCTAATGAAAAACTGTTTTTT
J: TRBJ1-1; V: TRBV12-3/TRBV12-4; size: NA; D: NA; length: 11; CDR3: CASSAGPEAFF; DNA: TGTGCCAGCAGTGCAGGGCCTGAAGCTTTCTTT
J: TRBJ2-7; V: TRBV7-9; size: once; D: TRBD2; length: 15; CDR3: CASTPPGGGNYEQYF; DNA: TGTGCCAGCACCCCACCGGGAGGCGGGAACTACGAGCAGTACTTC
J: TRBJ2-2; V: TRBV4-2; size: NA; D: TRBD2; length: 16; CDR3: CASSRESGGTAGELFF; DNA: TGTGCCAGCAGCAGAGAGAGCGGGGGAACGGCCGGGGAGCTGTTTTTT
J: TRBJ1-4; V: TRBV12-3/TRBV12-4; size: few; D: NA; length: 15; CDR3: CASRGSRRSNEKLFF; DNA: TGTGCCAGCAGGGGGTCGCGGCGCTCTAATGAAAAACTGTTTTTT
J: TRBJ1-1; V: TRBV7-9; size: many; D: NA; length: 16; CDR3: CASSFFRTQMNTEAFF; DNA: TGTGCCAGCAGCTTCTTCAGGACACAAATGAACACTGAAGCTTTCTTT
J: TRBJ1-3; V: TRBV4-3; size: NA; D: NA; length: 16; CDR3: CASSQDGDYSGNTIYF; DNA: TGCGCCAGCAGCCAAGATGGGGATTACTCTGGAAACACCATATATTTT
J: TRBJ2-1; V: TRBV28; size: NA; D: NA; length: 15; CDR3: CASSLTQSDYNEQFF; DNA: TGTGCCAGCAGTTTAACGCAGTCCGACTACAATGAGCAGTTCTTC
J: TRBJ2-2; V: TRBV15; size: NA; D: NA; length: 14; CDR3: CATSSGDYTGELFF; DNA: TGTGCCACCAGTTCAGGGGACTACACCGGGGAGCTGTTTTTT
J: TRBJ2-7; V: TRBV10-3; size: few; D: NA; length: 12; CDR3: CAIRGQPYEQYF; DNA: TGTGCCATCAGAGGACAGCCTTACGAGCAGTACTTC
J: TRBJ1-3; V: TRBV7-4; size: NA; D: NA; length: 16; CDR3: CASSLVSPVSGNTIYF; DNA: TGTGCCAGCAGCTTAGTTTCCCCCGTCTCTGGAAACACCATATATTTT
J: TRBJ2-3; V: TRBV7-3; size: NA; D: NA; length: 15; CDR3: CASSWIGVWGDTQYF; DNA: TGTGCCAGCAGCTGGATAGGCGTATGGGGAGATACGCAGTATTTT
J: TRBJ1-1; V: TRBV7-2; size: many; D: NA; length: 13; CDR3: CASSSGWGTEAFF; DNA: TGTGCCAGCAGCTCCGGGTGGGGAACTGAAGCTTTCTTT
J: TRBJ2-3; V: TRBV7-9; size: NA; D: TRBD2; length: 16; CDR3: CASSPLFSGGTDTQYF; DNA: TGTGCCAGCAGCCCCCTTTTCAGCGGGGGCACAGATACGCAGTATTTT
J: TRBJ1-1; V: TRBV27; size: NA; D: TRBD1; length: 15; CDR3: CASTPTGQANTEAFF; DNA: TGTGCCAGCACACCTACCGGACAGGCGAACACTGAAGCTTTCTTT
J: TRBJ1-6; V: TRBV27; size: few; D: TRBD1; length: 15; CDR3: CASSPGTAFNSPLHF; DNA: TGTGCCAGCAGTCCCGGGACAGCATTTAATTCACCCCTCCACTTT
J: TRBJ1-2; V: TRBV7-9; size: many; D: NA; length: 13; CDR3: CASLEGSNYGYTF; DNA: TGTGCCAGCCTCGAAGGTTCAAACTATGGCTACACCTTC
J: TRBJ2-3; V: TRBV6-1; size: NA; D: TRBD1; length: 20; CDR3: CASSEQRTGGLPEPPDTQYF; DNA: TGTGCCAGCAGTGAACAGAGGACAGGGGGTCTTCCAGAACCCCCAGATACGCAGTATTTT
J: TRBJ2-1; V: TRBV11-2; size: few; D: TRBD2; length: 14; CDR3: CASSPSRGGGEQFF; DNA: TGTGCCAGCAGCCCCTCGCGGGGGGGGGGTGAGCAGTTCTTC
J: TRBJ1-2; V: TRBV6-1; size: NA; D: TRBD1; length: 14; CDR3: CASSEDQGGYGYTF; DNA: TGTGCCAGCAGTGAAGACCAGGGGGGCTATGGCTACACCTTC
J: TRBJ1-1; V: TRBV5-1; size: NA; D: TRBD1; length: 14; CDR3: CASSKGQGKTEAFF; DNA: TGCGCCAGCAGCAAAGGACAGGGAAAAACTGAAGCTTTCTTT
J: TRBJ2-6; V: TRBV7-9; size: NA; D: NA; length: 17; CDR3: CASSFVTRLTGANVLTF; DNA: TGTGCCAGCAGCTTCGTAACCAGGCTAACTGGGGCCAACGTCCTGACTTTC
J: TRBJ2-2; V: TRBV2; size: NA; D: NA; length: 16; CDR3: CASSPSLAKPTGELFF; DNA: TGTGCCAGCAGTCCGAGTCTAGCGAAGCCAACCGGGGAGCTGTTTTTT
J: TRBJ2-1; V: TRBV6-6; size: once; D: TRBD2; length: 16; CDR3: CASSYLSGGAGNEQFF; DNA: TGTGCCAGCAGTTACTTAAGCGGGGGGGCCGGAAATGAGCAGTTCTTC
J: TRBJ1-1; V: TRBV29-1; size: NA; D: NA; length: 12; CDR3: CSVEGGRTEAFF; DNA: TGCAGCGTTGAGGGAGGGAGAACTGAAGCTTTCTTT
J: TRBJ2-3; V: TRBV24-1; size: NA; D: TRBD2; length: 17; CDR3: CATSDSRTSGGTDTQYF; DNA: TGTGCCACCAGTGATTCCCGGACTAGCGGGGGTACAGATACGCAGTATTTT
J: TRBJ2-3; V: TRBV5-6; size: NA; D: TRBD2; length: 14; CDR3: CASSYGTITDTQYF; DNA: TGTGCCAGCAGCTATGGGACTATCACAGATACGCAGTATTTT
J: TRBJ2-1; V: TRBV9; size: NA; D: TRBD2; length: 17; CDR3: CASSVAGSGGPYNEQFF; DNA: TGTGCCAGCAGCGTAGCTGGTAGCGGGGGGCCCTACAATGAGCAGTTCTTC
J: TRBJ2-1; V: TRBV7-9; size: once; D: NA; length: 11; CDR3: CASSRVDEQFF; DNA: TGTGCCAGCAGCCGGGTGGATGAGCAGTTCTTC
J: TRBJ2-4; V: TRBV27; size: NA; D: TRBD2; length: 11; CDR3: CASSWGGIQYF; DNA: TGTGCCAGCAGCTGGGGGGGCATTCAGTACTTC
J: TRBJ2-2; V: TRBV27; size: few; D: TRBD1; length: 14; CDR3: CASSLRQGDGELFF; DNA: TGTGCCAGCAGTTTAAGGCAGGGGGACGGGGAGCTGTTTTTT